The T cell receptor (beta chain) described here comes from a study of CD8 T cells in ankylosing spondylitis. Findings of the study overall: Disease-linked clones were reportedly significantly enriched in matched ankylosing spondylitis synovial fluid.

Libraries of TCR beta came from quantitative 5'-RACE with molecular barcodes. TCRdb recomputed calls from the 5' RACE reads with MiXCR, one row per CDR3 protein. The sample yields 200,000 to 250,000 distinct CDR3 sequences, roughly a tenth seen once. Germline V lookup: CDR1 SGHAT, CDR2 FQNNGV. Trimming left V 5 bases short and J 6 bases short, with 26 bases between. The CDR3 is 18 residues long. This clonotype was seen many times. The antigen is unknown. What was sequenced was blood, either unsorted or a sorted T cell fraction (not recorded which). V gene TRBV11-2 combines with J gene TRBJ2-1; a possible D gene is TRBD2 (5 bases). This sequence was found in a male donor with ankylosing spondylitis or in good health (not recorded which). CDR3: CASSRPLTNEFARNEQFF. CDR3 sequence (DNA): TGTGCCAGCAGCCGACCACTGACTAACGAATTCGCTCGCAATGAGCAGTTCTTC.